Described below is a single T cell receptor (beta chain) sequence and its context. Its matching antigen is unknown. Additional DNA sequences in this sample encode the identical CDR3. Trimming removed 7 bases from V and 3 bases from J, with 9 bases in between. The CDR3 loop spans 11 amino acids. Germline CDR1 reads GTSNPN; CDR2 reads SVGIG (reference sequence). The sample comes from a study of CD8+ T cells in alopecia areata. Study-wide context: Twice a day, 5 to 10 mg of oral tofacitinib was administered to treated patients.

RNA, once extracted, was reverse transcribed into cDNA for use as the sequencing template. Profiling relied on immunoSEQ multiplex PCR, and the TCRdb table lists in-frame clones only, not all of them. The sample has about 270,000 clones, about 62% seen once. Study-level points and caveats: In lesional scalp, particularly from alopecia totalis/universalis, clonality was higher than in normal scalp.

The treatment denotes: oral pan-JAK inhibitor, 5-10 mg twice daily. This sequence originates from a human donor with alopecia areata. The chain uses TRBV30 and TRBJ1-1; D not certain. Sequences were derived from CD4+ T cells sorted from blood, sampled around week 54, from a patient treated with tofacitinib. The CDR3 loop reads CASGRDTEAFF. As DNA, the CDR3 is TGTGCCTCTGGCCGGGACACTGAAGCTTTCTTT.